The 13 T cell receptor beta chains reported below all come from one sample, sequenced in a study of blood T cell repertoires in COVID-19. Some clones are missing from TCRdb's copy, which holds only in-frame ones; the method was immunoSEQ multiplex PCR. The data show around 60,000 clones, 80% seen once. What was sequenced was peripheral blood. These receptors originate from a man aged 55 to 69 with acute or convalescent COVID-19.

This clone occurred once. V is TRBV3-1 (or the pseudogene TRBV3-2) and J is TRBJ2-4; 8 nucleotides agree with TRBD2. The germline V gene has CDR1 LGHDT and CDR2 YNNKEL (reference sequence). The CDR3 is 18 residues long. Trimming at V came to 1 base and at J to 0 bases, leaving 8 bases not matched to a gene. The CDR3 DNA follows: TGTGCCAGCAGCCAAGTGCCCCTAGCGGGCGTAGCCAAAAACATTCAGTACTTC. Amino acid sequence: CASSQVPLAGVAKNIQYF.

The CDR3 here is CASSYTGTGNQPQHF. For the CDR3, the DNA is TGTGCCAGCAGTTATACCGGGACAGGCAATCAGCCCCAGCATTTT. The chain joins TRBV6-5 to TRBJ1-5, with 7 bases identical to TRBD1. CDR1 and CDR2 (germline): MNHEY, SVGAGI. CDR3 length: 15 residues. V was clipped by 3 bases and J by 2 bases; unmatched bases: 4.

The J gene is TRBJ1-2, the V gene TRBV5-1; 9 bases are shared with TRBD1. The trim removed 0 bases at V and 8 bases at J, leaving 11 bases unmatched. The CDR3 is 16 amino acids. Germline loops: CDR1 SGHRS, CDR2 YFSETQ. This chain's CDR3 is CASSLGPSGTGFGYTF. Written as DNA, the CDR3 is TGCGCCAGCAGCTTGGGGCCCTCCGGGACAGGGTTCGGCTACACCTTC. The full variable domain, completed using reference TRBV5-1 and TRBJ1-2, is KAGVTQTPRYLIKTRGQQVTLSCSPISGHRSVSWYQQTPGQGLQFLFEYFSETQRNKGNFPGRFSGRQFSNSRSEMNVSTLELGDSALYLCASSLGPSGTGFGYTFGSGTRLTVV.

This chain links TRBV9 with TRBJ2-3; weak D call: TRBD1 (5 bases). Germline V lookup: CDR1 SGDLS, CDR2 YYNGEE. The V gene lost 0 bases and the J gene lost 5 bases, with 13 bases spanning the gap. The length of the CDR3 is 15 residues. CDR3 sequence reads: CASSVDIRVGDTQYF. The CDR3 nucleotides are TGTGCCAGCAGCGTAGATATCAGGGTAGGAGATACGCAGTATTTT.

The rearrangement joins TRBV2 to TRBJ2-7; 9 nucleotides match TRBD1. This CDR3 contains 13 residues. V shed 7 bases and J 5 bases; nucleotides not matched to a gene: 6. CDR1 is SNHLY and CDR2 is FYNNEI in the germline V gene. The CDR3 DNA reads as TGTGCCAGCACTGGGACAGGGTACGACGAGCAGTACTTC. As protein: CASTGTGYDEQYF.

The chain combines TRBV7-6 with TRBJ1-2; 8 nucleotides align to TRBD1. Germline-derived CDR1 and CDR2 are SGHVS and FNYEAQ. V lost 1 base and J lost 6; bases outside the gene matches: 10. CDR3 length equals 16 residues. The CDR3, as DNA: TGTGCCAGCAGCTTAGGACAGGGGAGGGCTCCGGATGGCTACACCTTC. Protein product: CASSLGQGRAPDGYTF.

The V call is TRBV2, the J call TRBJ2-3; no firm D call. The CDR3 runs 13 residues. Between the trimmed V and J ends, which lost 7 bases and 3 bases, there was a span of 11 bases. Germline V gene lookup returns CDR1 SNHLY and CDR2 FYNNEI. This CDR3 is CASTSFGTDTQYF. The CDR3 DNA sequence: TGTGCCAGCACCAGCTTCGGGACAGATACGCAGTATTTT.

This clone was seen only a few times. The gene calls are TRBV9 and TRBJ2-6; perhaps TRBD1 as D (5 bases). The CDR3 runs 15 residues. With 2 bases removed from V and 0 bases from J, the gap between germline ends came to 6 bases. Germline V gene lookup returns CDR1 SGDLS and CDR2 YYNGEE. Here the CDR3 reads CASSVGHSGANVLTF. CDR3 coding DNA: TGTGCCAGCAGCGTCGGACACTCTGGGGCCAACGTCCTGACTTTC.

This sequence joins TRBV10-1 and TRBJ2-5, with 10 bases aligning to TRBD2. The ends lost 5 bases at V and 1 base at J; junction bases unmatched: 1. Germline CDR1 and CDR2: WNHNN and SYGVQD (reference sequence). CDR3 length: 14 residues. The CDR3: CASSLAGGQETQYF. The CDR3 DNA follows: TGCGCCAGCAGTTTAGCGGGGGGCCAAGAGACCCAGTACTTC.

V is TRBV3-1 (or the pseudogene TRBV3-2) and J is TRBJ2-2; D ambiguous. This CDR3 is 12 amino acids long. Trimming shortened V by 9 bases and J by 1 base, and 6 bases separated the two germline ends. Germline CDR1 reads LGHDT; CDR2 reads YNNKEL (reference sequence). The CDR3 DNA sequence: TGTGCCAGTCAGAAGAACACCGGGGAGCTGTTTTTT. Encoded protein: CASQKNTGELFF.

This chain connects TRBV2 to TRBJ1-4, with unresolved D. V lost 6 bases and J 5 bases, leaving 16 bases between the germline ends. Germline values: CDR1 SNHLY, CDR2 FYNNEI. CDR3 size: 15 residues. The CDR3 protein is CASRERRSENEKLFF. The CDR3, as DNA: TGTGCCAGCAGGGAAAGGAGATCAGAGAATGAAAAACTGTTTTTT.

This chain joins TRBV24-1 and TRBJ2-3; D is possibly TRBD2 (5 bases). This CDR3 has 13 residues. CDR1 and CDR2 from the germline V gene are KGHDR and SFDVKD. Trimming stripped 5 bases from V and 3 bases from J, with 8 bases between. The CDR3: CATSARGTDTQYF. For the CDR3, the DNA is TGTGCCACCAGTGCTAGAGGGACAGATACGCAGTATTTT.

This clone has a single count. This rearrangement joins TRBV6-5 to TRBJ2-7; TRBD2 is a possible D gene (7 bases). This CDR3 contains 15 residues. Trimming removed 0 bases at V and 2 bases at J, with 11 bases between. Germline-derived CDR1 and CDR2 are MNHEY and SVGAGI. The CDR3 reads CASSYSIGGAYEQYF. The CDR3 DNA reads TGTGCCAGCAGTTACTCGATAGGGGGGGCCTACGAGCAGTACTTC.